The clone carrying this TCR beta chain is medium-sized within its sample. Its target is unknown. cDNA was made from approximately 500 ng RNA using alpha and beta constant primers. Using multiplexing indices, alpha and beta chain libraries were generated apart by chain-specific third strand synthesis. Via MiXCR, TCRdb re-called the 5' RACE reads, giving one row per CDR3 protein. The sample includes 18,000 or so distinct CDR3 sequences, around 8.2% of them seen just once. Trimming took 0 bases from V and 4 from J, leaving 6 bases between them. This CDR3 is 13 amino acids long. Per germline, CDR1 MNHEY and CDR2 SVGAGI. These data come from a study of HIV-infected patients and healthy controls. Study results and limitations: CDR3 sharing between individuals was lower in HIV-infected patients than in healthy controls. With just sixteen HIV-infected individuals processed, the findings' generality was considered strongly limited. Slight age and sex differences between study cohorts did not explain the diversity differences. Size-matching overweighted rare events from HIV-infected data when comparing patients with controls.

The repertoire came from unfractionated whole blood and reflected all unsorted peripheral T cells. Sample: blood. This clonotype originated in an adult in good health. V usage is TRBV6-5 and J usage is TRBJ1-1, with D tentatively TRBD1 (5 bases). The CDR3 sequence: CASSYSRGTEAFF. For the CDR3, the DNA is TGTGCCAGCAGTTACTCGAGGGGCACTGAAGCTTTCTTT.